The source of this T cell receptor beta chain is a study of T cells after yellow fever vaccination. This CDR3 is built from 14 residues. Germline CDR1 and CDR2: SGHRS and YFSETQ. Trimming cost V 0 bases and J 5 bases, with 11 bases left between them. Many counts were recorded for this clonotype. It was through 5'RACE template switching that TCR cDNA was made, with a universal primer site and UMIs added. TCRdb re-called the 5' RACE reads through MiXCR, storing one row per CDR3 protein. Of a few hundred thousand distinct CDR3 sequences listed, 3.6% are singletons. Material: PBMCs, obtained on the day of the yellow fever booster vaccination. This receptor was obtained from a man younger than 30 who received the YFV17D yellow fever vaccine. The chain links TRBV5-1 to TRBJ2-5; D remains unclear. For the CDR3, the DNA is TGCGCCAGCAGCTTGGGGCCCGGCTCGGAGACCCAGTACTTC. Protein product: CASSLGPGSETQYF.